This TCR beta chain was found in a study of OX40 agonist ivuxolimab in advanced cancers. Deletions cut 1 base from V and 3 bases from J, with 14 bases between. Germline V gene sequence: CDR1 SGHNT, CDR2 YYREEE (reference sequence). The CDR3 has 15 amino acids. The protocol was immunoSEQ multiplex PCR, while the TCRdb copy is restricted to in-frame clones and leaves out a portion. The repertoire has more than 60,000 clones, about 81% of them found once; the top ten carry 5%. The sequence was collected from an adult with an advanced solid tumor such as melanoma, head and neck, liver or kidney cancer. Sequencing was performed on CD4+ or CD8+ T cells sorted from blood, taken in a trial of the OX40 agonist ivuxolimab. The chain couples TRBV5-4 to TRBJ2-7, with D unclear. The CDR3 bases are TGTGCCAGCAGCTTGTCTGGTAACCTTAACTACGAGCAGTACTTC. Translating it yields CASSLSGNLNYEQYF.